The TCR beta chain under discussion was sequenced for a study of cytomegalovirus exposure and HLA in healthy donors. Researchers ran the PCR with 60 Vbeta and 13 Jbeta primers. Generated by immunoSEQ multiplex PCR, the TCRdb table keeps only in-frame clones and is missing some. The sample lists some 240,000 clones, over 90% occurring once. CDR1 and CDR2 from the germline V gene are SGHDN and FVKESK. This CDR3 region has 16 residues. V shed 0 bases and J shed 4 bases, with 15 bases lying between them. Sequenced material: PBMCs. The receptor was isolated from a girl aged 2 to 10 in good health and CMV-seronegative. V usage is TRBV14 and J usage is TRBJ1-1, with D perhaps TRBD1 (5 bases). CDR3: CASSQDGTDVRTEAFF. Written as DNA, the CDR3 is TGTGCCAGCAGCCAAGATGGGACTGACGTCCGCACTGAAGCTTTCTTT.